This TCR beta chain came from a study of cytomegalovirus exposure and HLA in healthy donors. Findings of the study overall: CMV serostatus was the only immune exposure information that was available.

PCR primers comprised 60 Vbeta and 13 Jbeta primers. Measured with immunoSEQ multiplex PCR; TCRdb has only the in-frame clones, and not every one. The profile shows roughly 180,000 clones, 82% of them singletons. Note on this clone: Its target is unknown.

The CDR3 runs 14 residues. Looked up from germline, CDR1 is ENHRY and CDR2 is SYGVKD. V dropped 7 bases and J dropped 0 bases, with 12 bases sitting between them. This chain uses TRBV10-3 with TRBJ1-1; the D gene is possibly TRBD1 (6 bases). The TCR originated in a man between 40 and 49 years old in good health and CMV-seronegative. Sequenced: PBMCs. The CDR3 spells CAITEGGLNTEAFF. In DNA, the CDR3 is TGTGCCATCACCGAGGGGGGGCTGAACACTGAAGCTTTCTTT.